The rows below give T cell receptor beta chains drawn from one sample of a study of T cells in Graves' hyperthyroidism and ophthalmopathy. TCRdb fed the multiplex PCR reads into MiXCR, producing one record per CDR3 protein. The table lists under 450,000 distinct CDR3 sequences, about 13% of them singletons, with around 21% in the top ten. Sequencing was carried out using blood. All receptors derive from a man younger than 45 with Graves' hyperthyroidism that later progressed to Graves' ophthalmopathy. Each CDR3 is given with its conserved first and last residue. Fields, in order: clone size, J gene, D gene, V gene, CDR3 DNA, CDR3 protein. The D gene is left open where the match is weak. Not all rows give a size; the values are once, few, many and, for expanded clones, a class.

many	TRBJ2-5	TRBD1	TRBV24-1	TGTGCCACCAGTGATTTGACCGGGACAGAAGAGACCCAGTACTTC	CATSDLTGTEETQYF
few	TRBJ1-4	-	TRBV5-5	TGTGCCAGCAGCCCGACGGGGGCGAGCGGTGAAAAACTGTTTTTT	CASSPTGASGEKLFF
few	TRBJ2-7	-	TRBV5-1	TGCGCCAGCAGCTTAACCGGGACGACGGGCGAGCAGTACTTC	CASSLTGTTGEQYF
many	TRBJ2-7	-	TRBV12-5	TGTGCTAGTGCCCTCAGGGGACCCAGCGGGGTGTACGAGCAGTACTTC	CASALRGPSGVYEQYF
-	TRBJ1-2	TRBD1	TRBV15	TGTGCCACCAGCCGAGCTAGACAGGGGTTGACAGGCTATGGCTACACCTTC	CATSRARQGLTGYGYTF
-	TRBJ2-3	-	TRBV6-1	TGTGCCAGCAGTTATACCAGGGTGGTAGATACGCAGTATTTT	CASSYTRVVDTQYF
many	TRBJ1-3	TRBD1	TRBV7-6	TGTGCCAGCAGCGCCGAGACAGGGGTCGGAAACACCATATATTTT	CASSAETGVGNTIYF
many	TRBJ2-7	TRBD2	TRBV27	TGTGCCAGCAGCCGATCGGGCGGGGGTCCCTACGAGCAGTACTTC	CASSRSGGGPYEQYF
many	TRBJ2-5	-	TRBV2	TGTGCCAGCAGAGAGCAGGGGGAGACCCAGTACTTC	CASREQGETQYF
many	TRBJ2-7	-	TRBV18	TGTGCCAGCTCACCCCGGGAAGGCGGTAGCCAGCAGTACTTC	CASSPREGGSQQYF
-	TRBJ2-1	-	TRBV3-1	TGTGCCAGCAGGGGCCCTAGCTCCTACAATGAGCAGTTCTTC	CASRGPSSYNEQFF